This TCR beta chain derives from a study of cytomegalovirus exposure and HLA in healthy donors (dated by TCRdb to about 2017). Regarding the study in general: An earlier analysis of some 600 of the donors reported about 300 Gb of sequence data and 95 million to 130 million unique TCR beta sequences obtained from 150 million to 200 million T cells. An early release covering roughly 640 HLA-typed donors comprised approximately 290 gigabases of sequencing data and approximately 85 million unique TCR sequences. Among the roughly 430 genotyped donors, around 79% belonged to the genetic ancestry cluster associated with self-reported Caucasian donors. The aim of the study was to test whether cataloging public T cell receptors could identify signatures of past pathogen exposure. Using immunosequencing, the study profiled T cell repertoires from 640 or so subjects and related those repertoires to cytomegalovirus serostatus. In addition to the first cohort of 666 subjects, a separate validation cohort of over 90 different subjects was used. High-throughput TCR immunosequencing, statistical association of individual TCRs with disease status, and machine learning were combined to predict cytomegalovirus infection status. To study patterns of TCR occurrence, a later analysis re-analyzed previously published TCR beta repertoires from 550 to 800 donors and added high-resolution HLA genotyping. The later analysis used no new phenotypic data to find candidate immune exposures, relying instead on TCR beta sequences and their occurrence across donors. To decide whether each TCR beta V gene segment behaved as functional or pseudogenic, an earlier analysis of some 570 of the donors relied on high-throughput TCR beta sequencing. Donor age, sex, ethnicity and CMV serostatus were collected together with the repertoire data. A later genetic analysis took genome-wide SNP genotypes for about 55% of the 666 donors and used that subset as a discovery cohort. Every discovery cohort repertoire had been produced on one sequencing platform. Both class I and class II loci were covered by HLA typing, at four-digit resolution. The number of donors typed differed by locus, with about 629-640 for A, B, C, DRB1 and DQB1, roughly 550 for DQA1, 600 to 610 for DPA1, and some 440 for DPB1. Several DR-DQ haplotypes were handled as single units for association and clustering because linkage in the cohort was strong. Among around 400 genotyped donors of the cohort, an average of around 220,000 unique TCR beta nucleotide sequences was sequenced per donor, of which 15% to 20% were non-productive.

What the study reported, not specific to this receptor: Because HLA typing was unavailable for some donors at each locus, only the typed subset was used in association tests. Most CMV-associated TCR beta chains appeared to be HLA-restricted in a later analysis, and the HLA associations seemed to be driven largely by CMV exposure. The classifier was reported to diagnose cytomegalovirus status with high specificity and sensitivity in both the original cohort and the validation cohort. The sequencing pipeline was judged likely to have produced a cluster of highly shared sequence variants as a technical artifact. Most TCR sequences were observed very rarely across donors, whereas some public TCRs were present in many individuals. When HLA alleles, especially DR and DQ, strongly co-occurred, TCR associations were difficult to assign to individual alleles. The presence/absence analyses assumed that sequencing depth was roughly uniform across donors, and that assumption may not be true. In this cohort, only TCR beta chains were sequenced, and detectable features were limited by the absence of alpha or paired-chain data. A further reported finding was that TCR beta sequences accurately predicted the HLA-A and HLA-B alleles for most subjects in the first cohort. In a later genetic analysis, a missense DCLRE1C variant was associated with V-gene and J-gene trimming of TCR beta chains, and the association was replicated in an independent cohort. For the cohort, immune exposure information was limited to CMV serostatus. Compared with the approximately 710-donor mean, donors in an Asian-associated ancestry cluster had fewer N-insertions in productive TCRs, according to a later genetic analysis. Some IMGT-functional V segments, including TRBV6-2 and TRBV6-3, could not be told apart with the 87-base-pair reads, so those segments were excluded. A later analysis found that TCR association rates varied across HLA loci, with DRB1 alleles showing the most associated TCRs and HLA-C alleles the fewest. An earlier analysis of 450 to 750 of the donors showed that most TCR beta V segments appeared in productive rearrangements either about 87% or about 30% of the time, which broadly matched IMGT annotations. A few of the identified cytomegalovirus-associated TCR beta chains were confirmed in vitro to be specific for cytomegalovirus antigens. In a later analysis, several top co-occurrence clusters were reported to appear linked to parvovirus B19, influenza, CMV and Epstein-Barr virus. A total of fewer than 200 TCR beta chains were listed by the study as associated with cytomegalovirus. A later analysis associated 15,000 or so TCR beta sequences with specific HLA alleles at a false discovery rate of 0.05. Correlated functional status among segregating V segments might reflect linkage disequilibrium, but an unknown experimental factor could not be ruled out. Because counts were too low, approximately 18 rarely observed V segments, including chromosome 9 orphons, were excluded from the earlier analysis of about 500 of the donors. The authors suggested that the approach could potentially be generalized to other disease states and immunological phenotypes. In a later analysis, HLA-associated TCR beta chains showed more clonal expansion and lower generation probabilities than non-associated chains that were equally common.

The cohort comprised 710 or so healthy bone marrow donors. Cohort members were all nominally healthy when sampled, although unrecorded immune exposures were likely present. The donor was CMV seropositive and belonged to the group of 270 or so seropositive cohort members. A peripheral blood sample was provided by each donor, and peripheral blood mononuclear cells were used for TCR beta sequencing. The Qiagen DNeasy Blood Extraction Kit was used to extract genomic DNA from the blood cell samples. The library came from the immunoSEQ multiplex PCR assay. For the multiplex PCR, a mixture combining 60 forward primers for TCR Vbeta segments and 13 reverse primers for TCR Jbeta segments was used. The CDR3 region of rearranged TCR beta genes was amplified from genomic DNA with a multiplex PCR assay. On the Illumina HiSeq System, the amplified TCR beta libraries were sequenced as 87-base-pair reads. Under the source paper's analysis protocol: Across the 670 or so repertoires, a later analysis counted 75 million to 90 million unique TCR beta chains, around 11 million of which were shared by at least two donors. Raw reads were error-corrected and collapsed into unique sequences with a nearest-neighbor algorithm that merged closely related sequences to remove PCR and sequencing errors. CDR3 sequences were aligned to IMGT reference sequences to assign V, D and J gene segments. For a sequence to be retained, a match of at least six nucleotides to both a V gene segment and a J gene segment was required. A rearrangement counted as productive if the CDR3 had no stop codons and remained in frame with V and J, and every other rearrangement counted as non-productive. CDR3 was defined by IMGT convention, running from the second conserved V-encoded cysteine to the conserved J-encoded phenylalanine. In an earlier analysis of approximately 590 of the donors, sequences lacking an unambiguous match to a single V gene segment were excluded. An earlier analysis of around 600 of the donors classified V segments as functional when productive rearrangements were above 56.7% and as segregating when the standard deviation between donors was above 5%. A statistical classification framework was built to diagnose cytomegalovirus status from the catalog of TCR beta chain sequences. V and J gene assignment, in a later analysis, came from comparing TCR nucleotide sequences with IMGT/GENE-DB human TR gene sequences. A later analysis assigned CDR3 sequences and most-parsimonious VDJ recombination scenarios with the TCRdist pipeline. In a later analysis, every TCR beta chain was defined by the combination of its CDR3 amino acid sequence and its V-gene family, and reads without a unique V-gene family were dropped. To address suspected cross-contamination and a sequencing artifact, a later analysis removed a few hundred highly shared, low-generation-probability nucleotide sequences. In a later analysis, a clonal expansion index was calculated for each public chain from normalized within-repertoire ranks of inferred template counts. In a later analysis, generation probabilities were computed with a VDJ recombination model fitted to out-of-frame rearrangements, and the resulting probabilities were checked against IGoR. In a later analysis, hypergeometric tests were used to score TCR-TCR, TCR-HLA and TCR-CMV co-occurrence, with a repertoire-size bias correction applied to TCR pairs. False discovery rates were estimated in a later analysis by permuting HLA or CMV assignments 20 times. In a later analysis, co-occurring TCRs were grouped with DBSCAN, and TCRdist sequence similarity was added when clustering was performed within HLA-allele-positive subsets. Repertoires with fewer than 30,000 or more than 120,000 public chains were left out of co-occurrence clustering, as were a handful of repertoires with anomalous nucleotide sharing. The table was pulled from immuneACCESS by TCRdb, which kept in-frame rearrangements only. Such tables lose some clones; where checked, under half of the loss comes from unresolved V genes, and the rest has no known cause. V and J calls and clone size come straight from that table; D and trimming were deduced from the DNA. Recorded for this sample are roughly 99,000 clones; around 80% of them occurred a single time. About 3.6% of the sample goes to the ten largest clones.

As regards this clone: Its antigen is still unknown. No much larger clone is present one base from it, and per-base qualities are unavailable.

CDR1 and CDR2, looked up from the germline V gene, are ENHRY and SYGVKD. Trimming takes 2 bases off V and 2 bases off J; junction bases not matched to a gene: 5. Including cysteine and phenylalanine, the CDR3 has 15 amino acids. The kept DNA is CDR3 alone, 45 bases in frame from the first base. Sequenced sample: PBMCs. This clonotype originated in a male donor in good health and CMV-seropositive. The rearranged segments are TRBV10-3 and TRBJ2-7, with 8 middle bases fitting TRBD2. The bases are TGTGCCATCAGTGAGGGAAGCGGGGGTCCCTACGAGCAGTACTTC. It specifies CAISEGSGGPYEQYF.